The 23 T cell receptor beta chains below were found in one sample sequenced in a study of blood T cell repertoires in COVID-19. The assay was immunoSEQ multiplex PCR, and TCRdb's table has in-frame clones only and misses some. The repertoire holds 300,000 to 350,000 clones, with 90% as singletons. Sequenced material: PBMCs or T cells enriched from blood (not recorded which). These receptors all stem from a woman under 40 who had been exposed to COVID-19.

The chain joins TRBV6-2 or TRBV6-3 to TRBJ1-1, with a possible D match to TRBD1 (6 bases). Trimming pared 5 bases from V and 4 bases from J, leaving 11 bases between. Germline-derived CDR1 and CDR2 are MNHEY and SVGEGT. The CDR3 extends over 13 amino acids. The CDR3 here is CASSATGTTEAFF. CDR3 bases: TGTGCCAGCAGTGCCACAGGGACCACTGAAGCTTTCTTT.

This chain joins TRBV19 and TRBJ1-1; 12 nucleotides match TRBD1. The trim removed 0 bases at V and 5 bases at J, leaving 19 bases unmatched. CDR3 size: 21 residues. Germline V gene lookup returns CDR1 LNHDA and CDR2 SQIVND (reference sequence). CDR3 in DNA: TGTGCCAGTAGTATAGATCGGGACAGGGGGCCAAGATTCCCCGATCCTACTGAAGCTTTCTTT. Its protein product is CASSIDRDRGPRFPDPTEAFF.

The rearrangement uses TRBV27 and TRBJ1-2; D gene unclear. The CDR3 contains 14 residues. Germline loops: CDR1 MNHEY, CDR2 SMNVEV (reference sequence). Deletions cut 3 bases from V and 0 bases from J, with 8 bases between. For the CDR3, the DNA is TGTGCCAGCAGTTTCTCTCCAGCTAACTATGGCTACACCTTC. Protein sequence: CASSFSPANYGYTF.

The chain carries TRBV19 and TRBJ2-1, with D maybe TRBD2 (6 bases). This CDR3 contains 14 residues. The ends were cut back, 7 bases at V and 4 bases at J, with 14 bases in the middle. Looked up from germline, CDR1 is LNHDA and CDR2 is SQIVND (reference sequence). CDR3 coding DNA: TGTGCCAGTAAAATCCGGGACTCATACAATGAGCAGTTCTTC. This codes for CASKIRDSYNEQFF.

The chain carries TRBV7-9 and TRBJ2-7; 7 bases are shared with TRBD1. CDR1 is SEHNR and CDR2 is FQNEAQ in the germline V gene (reference sequence). CDR3 size: 16 residues. J lost 4 bases, V lost 4 bases, and 13 bases had no gene match. The CDR3 sequence: CASSWLGRDSRYEQYF. CDR3 bases: TGTGCCAGCAGCTGGCTGGGTCGGGACAGCCGATACGAGCAGTACTTC.

The chain is built from TRBV27 and TRBJ2-7, with TRBD2 matching 7 bases. This CDR3 comprises 14 residues. Looked up from germline, CDR1 is MNHEY and CDR2 is SMNVEV (reference sequence). The J segment lost 7 bases and the V segment lost 2 bases, leaving 8 bases of the junction unmatched. The chain's CDR3 is CASSLGPGGSEQYF. DNA of the CDR3: TGTGCCAGCAGTTTAGGCCCGGGAGGATCGGAGCAGTACTTC.

In this sample, this clone turned up once. Other DNA sequences in this specimen translate into the identical CDR3. The CDR3 nucleotides are TGTGCCAGCAGTCTTCAGGGGGCTTGGACCGGGGAGCTGTTTTTT. It encodes CASSLQGAWTGELFF. The chain recombines TRBV2 with TRBJ2-2; 8 positions agree with TRBD1. The CDR3 is 15 residues long. In germline, CDR1 is SNHLY, CDR2 FYNNEI. The trim removed 5 bases at V and 5 bases at J, leaving 7 bases unmatched.

The chain uses TRBV4-1 and TRBJ2-7, with 9 bases that match TRBD1. The V gene end was trimmed by 6 bases and the J gene end by 1 base; junction bases not matched to a gene: 7. This CDR3 region has 15 residues. Germline lookup yields CDR1 MGHRA and CDR2 YSYEKL. The CDR3 nucleotides read TGCGCCAGCAGTCTCCGGGACAGGGCGTCCTACGAGCAGTACTTC. This sequence encodes CASSLRDRASYEQYF.

This clone was counted only a few times. This rearrangement joins TRBV29-1 to TRBJ1-2; 8 nucleotides line up with TRBD1. V was clipped by 7 bases and J by 6 bases; unmatched bases: 10. Germline loops: CDR1 SQVTM, CDR2 ANQGSEA. The CDR3 consists of 13 residues. The CDR3 loop is CSATGGGGHGYTF. CDR3 coding DNA: TGCAGCGCTACAGGGGGAGGCGGGCATGGCTACACCTTC.

V is TRBV9 and J is TRBJ1-2; maybe TRBD1 (5 bases). Trimming took off 4 bases at V and 8 bases at J, with 18 bases between the two ends. There are 14 residues in the CDR3. Per germline, CDR1 SGDLS and CDR2 YYNGEE. This CDR3 reads CASSTLSGAGGYTF. In DNA form, the CDR3 reads TGTGCCAGCAGCACTCTCTCCGGAGCAGGGGGCTACACCTTC.

The chain uses TRBV13 and TRBJ2-7; D not certain. This CDR3 is 14 amino acids long. Looked up from germline, CDR1 is PRHDT and CDR2 is FYEKMQ (reference sequence). V gave up 0 bases and J gave up 4 bases, with 10 bases separating them. CDR3 in DNA: TGTGCCAGCAGCTTAGGACAGCCTACATACGAGCAGTACTTC. Its translation: CASSLGQPTYEQYF.

This chain connects TRBV6-5 to TRBJ2-7; TRBD1 matches 8 bases. Germline V gene sequence: CDR1 MNHEY, CDR2 SVGAGI. This CDR3 is built from 12 residues. The V and J ends lost 8 bases and 3 bases, in that order; junction bases with no gene match: 3. CDR3 amino acids: CASEDRVYEQYF. The CDR3 nucleotides read TGTGCCAGCGAGGACAGGGTCTACGAGCAGTACTTC.

V gene TRBV4-1 combines with J gene TRBJ2-4; TRBD2 agrees at 8 bases. There are 14 residues in the CDR3. Per the germline V gene, CDR1 is MGHRA and CDR2 is YSYEKL. With 5 bases clipped from V and 7 bases from J, the junction kept 7 bases outside the gene matches. The CDR3 bases are TGCGCCAGCAGCGAACGTATAGCGGGGAACATTCAGTACTTC. Residues: CASSERIAGNIQYF.

J is TRBJ1-2 and V is TRBV18, with TRBD1 as a possible D gene (6 bases). The CDR3 totals 12 residues. The V gene's germline CDR1 is KGHSH and CDR2 LQKENI. Trimming shortened V by 5 bases and J by 8 bases, and 12 bases separated the two germline ends. CDR3 protein: CASSVQGYGYTF. The CDR3 coding sequence is TGTGCCAGCTCAGTACAGGGATACGGCTACACCTTC.

This chain links TRBV3-1 (or the pseudogene TRBV3-2) with TRBJ1-5, with a weak D call TRBD1 (5 bases). Per germline, CDR1 LGHDT and CDR2 YNNKEL (reference sequence). Trimming shortened V by 3 bases and J by 0 bases, and 9 bases separated the two germline ends. The CDR3 spans 15 residues. The CDR3 sequence is CASSQGPDSNQPQHF. Written as DNA, the CDR3 is TGTGCCAGCAGCCAGGGGCCCGATAGCAATCAGCCCCAGCATTTT.

V usage is TRBV7-8 and J usage is TRBJ1-1, with 8 bases that match TRBD1. J was trimmed by 3 bases and V by 5 bases; bases with no gene match: 8. This CDR3 has 15 amino acids. Germline assignment: CDR1 SGHVS and CDR2 FQNEAQ. The CDR3, as DNA: TGTGCCAGCAGCGCCCTGGACAGGGAACACACTGAAGCTTTCTTT. This translates into CASSALDREHTEAFF.

The chain combines TRBV7-6 with TRBJ2-1; TRBD2 agrees at 14 bases. The CDR3 has 15 residues. V was clipped by 5 bases and J by 10 bases; unmatched bases: 7. The germline CDR1 and CDR2 sequences are SGHVS and FNYEAQ. The CDR3 region has the DNA TGTGCCAGCAGCAGCCGGACTAGCGGGGGGCCAGAGCAGTTCTTC. Its translation is CASSSRTSGGPEQFF.

This clone was recorded only once. CDR3 DNA: TGTGCCAGTTACAGGGGGAACTATGGCTACACCTTC. Translation: CASYRGNYGYTF. The chain carries TRBV19 and TRBJ1-2; TRBD1 agrees at 8 bases. Trimming removed 8 bases from V and 2 bases from J; junction bases left unmatched: 1. Germline-derived CDR1 and CDR2 are LNHDA and SQIVND (reference sequence). The CDR3 length is 12 residues.

The genes are TRBV6-1 and TRBJ2-4, with a weak D call TRBD2 (6 bases). Per germline, CDR1 MNHNS and CDR2 SASEGT. V dropped 2 bases and J dropped 2 bases, with 16 bases sitting between them. The CDR3 runs to 17 residues. The chain's CDR3 is CASSELFGGRTKNIQYF. For the CDR3, the DNA is TGTGCCAGCAGTGAATTGTTTGGAGGGAGGACCAAAAACATTCAGTACTTC.

The chain links TRBV6-6 to TRBJ1-5; weak D call: TRBD1 (6 bases). The germline V and J ends were trimmed by 5 bases and 4 bases, with 21 bases remaining between them. Germline lookup yields CDR1 MNHNY and CDR2 SVGAGI (reference sequence). The CDR3 length is 17 residues. CDR3 amino acids: CASSPTLEGRGNQPQHF. The CDR3 DNA sequence: TGTGCCAGCAGTCCTACCCTTGAGGGTAGGGGGAATCAGCCCCAGCATTTT.

The count of this clone is one. The chain combines TRBV19 with TRBJ1-5, with D tentatively TRBD1 (6 bases). The V gene lost 6 bases and the J gene lost 0 bases, with 15 bases spanning the gap. The germline gives CDR1 LNHDA, CDR2 SQIVND (reference sequence). This CDR3 contains 16 residues. CDR3 DNA sequence: TGTGCCAGTAGCCCAAGGACAGAGTATAGCAATCAGCCCCAGCATTTT. Its translation: CASSPRTEYSNQPQHF.

The chain joins TRBV4-1 to TRBJ2-1; TRBD2 matches at 12 bases. V lost 1 base, J lost 8 bases, and 3 bases stayed unmatched. Germline CDR1 MGHRA, CDR2 YSYEKL. The CDR3 consists of 15 residues. CDR3 sequence reads: CASSQASGGAHEQFF. CDR3 bases: TGCGCCAGCAGCCAAGCTAGCGGGGGGGCCCATGAGCAGTTCTTC.

The rearrangement uses TRBV30 and TRBJ1-1, with D perhaps matching TRBD1 (6 bases). The CDR3 extends over 13 amino acids. The germline CDR1 and CDR2 sequences are GTSNPN and SVGIG (reference sequence). The V end was cut by 0 bases, the J end by 4 bases, with 9 bases between. The CDR3 spells CAWSVGASTEAFF. For the CDR3, the DNA is TGTGCCTGGAGTGTGGGGGCCAGCACTGAAGCTTTCTTT.